This entry lists 24 T cell receptor beta chains sequenced from one sample in a study of identical twins. Each CDR3 protein gets one entry after TCRdb re-called the 5' RACE reads with MiXCR. The sample holds 400,000 to 650,000 distinct CDR3 sequences, 22% seen once. The sample was also linked to a second study, of T cells expressing NK-cell markers.

Sequenced sample: CD4+ T cells sorted from blood. These receptors were collected from a woman aged 18-29 years in good health.

This chain joins TRBV24-1 and TRBJ2-3; TRBD2 aligns across 7 bases. V shed 7 bases and J 1 base; nucleotides not matched to a gene: 1. The CDR3 length is 13 residues. CDR1 KGHDR and CDR2 SFDVKD come from the germline V gene. Here the CDR3 reads CATSLAGTDTQYF. In DNA, the CDR3 is TGTGCCACCAGCCTAGCGGGCACAGATACGCAGTATTTT.

The V call is TRBV15, the J call TRBJ2-6, with D possibly called TRBD1 or TRBD2 (5 bases each). The V gene lost 0 bases and the J gene lost 3 bases, with 15 bases spanning the gap. Germline lookup yields CDR1 LNHNV and CDR2 YYDKDF (reference sequence). This CDR3 region has 18 residues. In DNA form, the CDR3 reads TGTGCCACCAGCAGAGAAGGACCCTGGGGGAGTGGGGCCAACGTCCTGACTTTC. It translates to CATSREGPWGSGANVLTF.

The table lists this clonotype with a few counts. The chain has TRBV2 and TRBJ1-2; D unresolved. Germline assignment: CDR1 SNHLY and CDR2 FYNNEI. The CDR3 covers 14 residues. Trimming stripped 7 bases from V and 8 bases from J, with 20 bases between. As DNA, the CDR3 is TGTGCCAGCACTTCCAATACCGGGGAGAGGGGCTACACCTTC. This codes for CASTSNTGERGYTF.

This clonotype was detected only a few times. This chain uses TRBV12-3 or TRBV12-4 with TRBJ2-3; D gene unclear. Deletions cut 6 bases from V and 4 bases from J, with 11 bases between. This CDR3 has 13 amino acids. Written as DNA, the CDR3 is TGTGCCAGCAGACCCCAGTTCGCAGATACGCAGTATTTT. It is translated as CASRPQFADTQYF.

The chain links TRBV5-1 to TRBJ1-5; 8 bases fit TRBD1. Germline V CDR1 and CDR2: SGHRS, YFSETQ. The CDR3 spans 15 residues. Trimming cost V 1 base and J 2 bases; bases outside gene matches: 2. The CDR3 DNA sequence: TGCGCCAGCAGCTTGCAGGGGGCTGGCAATCAGCCCCAGCATTTT. This codes for CASSLQGAGNQPQHF.

The rearrangement joins TRBV9 to TRBJ2-1; 8 bases align to TRBD1. From germline, CDR1 is SGDLS and CDR2 YYNGEE. The CDR3 has 16 amino acids. J lost 6 bases, V lost 0 bases, and 8 bases had no gene match. The CDR3 DNA is TGTGCCAGCAGCGTAGTTGGGCAGGGGGCGAGCAATGAGCAGTTCTTC. Encoded protein: CASSVVGQGASNEQFF.

The chain carries TRBV20-1 and TRBJ2-1, with D perhaps given as TRBD1 or TRBD2 (5 bases each). V was shortened by 1 base and J by 13 bases, with 14 bases between the two germline ends. CDR3 length: 12 amino acids. Per the germline V gene, CDR1 is DFQATT and CDR2 is SNEGSKA (reference sequence). Here the CDR3 reads CSARVGVGHQFF. CDR3 coding DNA: TGCAGTGCTAGAGTGGGGGTAGGGCACCAGTTCTTC.

The genes are TRBV5-1 and TRBJ2-1, with 11 bases lining up with TRBD2. The CDR3 extends over 15 amino acids. V was clipped by 4 bases and J by 3 bases; unmatched bases: 3. Germline lookup yields CDR1 SGHRS and CDR2 YFSETQ. As DNA, the CDR3 is TGCGCCAGCAGCATCCTAGCGGGGGGCTACAATGAGCAGTTCTTC. This translates into CASSILAGGYNEQFF.

The gene calls are TRBV19 and TRBJ1-1; possibly TRBD1 for D (6 bases). The CDR3 is made up of 14 amino acids. Germline V lookup: CDR1 LNHDA, CDR2 SQIVND (reference sequence). V was shortened by 5 bases and J by 4 bases, with 14 bases between the two germline ends. The DNA for the CDR3 is TGTGCCAGTAGTCTCCCCGGGACACCCACTGAAGCTTTCTTT. Translated: CASSLPGTPTEAFF.

This chain uses TRBV5-1 with TRBJ2-1; D might be TRBD1 (5 bases). Germline V CDR1 and CDR2: SGHRS, YFSETQ. V shed 1 base and J shed 8 bases, with 13 bases lying between them. The CDR3 length is 14 residues. CDR3 sequence (DNA): TGCGCCAGCAGCTTGCGACAGTTTACCGATGAGCAGTTCTTC. It translates to CASSLRQFTDEQFF.

The rearrangement uses TRBV12-3 or TRBV12-4 and TRBJ2-4, with D possibly matching TRBD1 (6 bases). V was pared by 5 bases and J by 1 base, with 18 bases between. CDR3 size: 17 residues. The CDR3 here is CASSKSRGRSAKNIQYF. The DNA for the CDR3 is TGTGCCAGCAGTAAATCCAGGGGAAGATCGGCCAAAAACATTCAGTACTTC.

The genes are TRBV20-1 and TRBJ1-1, with TRBD1 identical over 9 bases. The CDR3 runs 13 residues. The germline V gene has CDR1 DFQATT and CDR2 SNEGSKA (reference sequence). V shed 8 bases, J shed 4 bases, and the junction held 8 bases outside the gene matches. The DNA for the CDR3 is TGCAGTACGTACAGGGGGCCTGGCACTGAAGCTTTCTTT. Translation: CSTYRGPGTEAFF.

The V call is TRBV6-5, the J call TRBJ2-1; 9 bases line up with TRBD2. Unmatched junction bases numbered 15, after V lost 0 bases and J lost 9 bases. Germline V gives CDR1 MNHEY, CDR2 SVGAGI. The CDR3 totals 18 residues. The CDR3 bases are TGTGCCAGCAGTTACTCTTTCGGGCGGGGGGGCCGTAGCGGTGAGCAGTTCTTC. Translating it yields CASSYSFGRGGRSGEQFF.

In this sample, this clonotype turned up a few times. The V and J genes are TRBV29-1 and TRBJ2-3; no definite D call. Germline values: CDR1 SQVTM, CDR2 ANQGSEA. This CDR3 is built from 13 residues. V lost 4 bases and J 0 bases, leaving 8 bases between the germline ends. The CDR3 DNA reads TGCAGCGTTGCTGAAACTAGCACAGATACGCAGTATTTT. Protein: CSVAETSTDTQYF.

The chain carries TRBV5-1 and TRBJ1-1; D possibly corresponds to TRBD1 (5 bases). CDR1 and CDR2 (germline): SGHRS, YFSETQ. V was trimmed by 4 bases and J by 11 bases, leaving 21 bases between them. The CDR3 sequence is 14 residues long. The CDR3 DNA reads TGCGCCAGCAGCCCCCAGGGATCGGGGTTTTGGGCTTTCTTT. Translated: CASSPQGSGFWAFF.

J is TRBJ1-2 and V is TRBV4-1; D unresolved. The V gene's germline CDR1 is MGHRA and CDR2 YSYEKL. The CDR3 length is 15 residues. V lost 2 bases and J 0 bases, leaving 10 bases between the germline ends. CDR3 DNA sequence: TGCGCCAGCAGCCAAATAACAAGAGCTAACTATGGCTACACCTTC. Protein: CASSQITRANYGYTF.

In its sample, this clonotype was seen many times. The V and J genes are TRBV5-1 and TRBJ2-1; D assignment may be TRBD1 or TRBD2 (6 bases each). Deletions cut 4 bases from V and 7 bases from J, with 18 bases between. The CDR3 length is 15 residues. Per germline, CDR1 SGHRS and CDR2 YFSETQ. This CDR3 is CASSPHRAGGNEQFF. Written as DNA, the CDR3 is TGCGCCAGCAGCCCTCACAGGGCAGGAGGGAATGAGCAGTTCTTC.

The genes are TRBV2 and TRBJ2-6; D is unclear. This CDR3 is built from 15 residues. Trimming took 2 bases from V and 2 from J, leaving 7 bases between them. Per germline, CDR1 SNHLY and CDR2 FYNNEI. In nucleotides, the CDR3 is TGTGCCAGCAGTGAACTGAAGGCTGGGGCCAACGTCCTGACTTTC. It is translated as CASSELKAGANVLTF.

The chain combines TRBV7-9 with TRBJ1-1, with 8 bases matching TRBD1. This CDR3 region has 15 residues. The germline gives CDR1 SEHNR, CDR2 FQNEAQ (reference sequence). Trimming at V came to 6 bases and at J to 0 bases, leaving 6 bases not matched to a gene. The CDR3 sequence is CASRQGQGLNTEAFF. DNA of the CDR3: TGTGCCAGCAGGCAAGGACAGGGCTTGAACACTGAAGCTTTCTTT. Drawing the rest from reference TRBV7-9 and TRBJ1-1, the complete variable domain is DTGVSQNPRHKITKRGQNVTFRCDPISEHNRLYWYRQTLGQGPEFLTYFQNEAQLEKSRLLSDRFSAERPKGSFSTLEIQRTEQGDSAMYLCASRQGQGLNTEAFFGQGTRLTVV.

The genes are TRBV5-1 and TRBJ2-1, with 7 bases that match TRBD2. V dropped 3 bases and J dropped 8; count of bases not matched to a gene: 23. The CDR3 extends over 19 amino acids. Germline loops: CDR1 SGHRS, CDR2 YFSETQ. The CDR3 nucleotides read TGCGCCAGCAGCTCGAACCCTCGGAGGACTAGTCTCGGGGTGGATGAGCAGTTCTTC. It specifies CASSSNPRRTSLGVDEQFF.

This sequence joins TRBV7-6 and TRBJ2-7; D is unclear. The CDR3 runs 14 residues. Germline-derived CDR1 and CDR2 are SGHVS and FNYEAQ. V lost 1 base and J 0 bases, leaving 7 bases between the germline ends. In DNA, the CDR3 is TGTGCCAGCAGCTTAGGCACCTACTCCTACGAGCAGTACTTC. It codes for CASSLGTYSYEQYF.

This chain links TRBV14 with TRBJ2-1, with D possibly matching TRBD2 (5 bases). The germline CDR1 and CDR2 sequences are SGHDN and FVKESK. Trimming stripped 0 bases from V and 9 bases from J, with 15 bases between. The CDR3 contains 15 residues. CDR3 region: CASSQETMRVGEQFF. The CDR3 nucleotides read TGTGCCAGCAGCCAAGAAACGATGAGGGTCGGTGAGCAGTTCTTC.

There are many counts of this clonotype. The chain joins TRBV20-1 to TRBJ2-7; 8 bases fit TRBD2. With V trimmed by 0 bases and J by 2 bases, 3 bases remained unmatched. This CDR3 is 14 amino acids long. The V gene's germline CDR1 is DFQATT and CDR2 SNEGSKA (reference sequence). CDR3 bases: TGCAGTGCTAGAGATCAGCGGGAGCCCTACGAGCAGTACTTC. This translates into CSARDQREPYEQYF.

V is TRBV7-9 and J is TRBJ2-2, with D possibly being TRBD1 (6 bases). Germline-derived CDR1 and CDR2 are SEHNR and FQNEAQ (reference sequence). V was clipped by 0 bases and J by 6 bases, with 8 bases between them. This CDR3 comprises 14 residues. For the CDR3, the DNA is TGTGCCAGCAGCTTAGCAACAGGGTCCGGGGAGCTGTTTTTT. Translating it yields CASSLATGSGELFF.